Presented here are 25 T cell receptor beta chains from one specimen sequenced in a study of long-term antiretroviral therapy in people with HIV. Version v3.0 of the immunoSEQ assay ran at survey level. Sequenced by immunoSEQ multiplex PCR; TCRdb stores in-frame clones only, minus some. The sample holds under 20,000 clones; 90% to 95% are singletons and the top ten take approximately 13%. This material consisted of unsorted PBMCs, taken 0.6 years after starting antiretroviral therapy. These receptor sequences come from a woman aged 40 to 50 with HIV.

The V and J genes are TRBV7-2 and TRBJ2-1; 10 bases agree with TRBD2. This CDR3 has 18 amino acids. The germline CDR1 and CDR2 sequences are SGHTA and FQGNSA. V lost 4 bases to trimming and J lost 7 bases; unmatched junction nucleotides: 16. This CDR3 reads CASSSFESLAGRSNEQFF. DNA of the CDR3: TGTGCCAGCAGCTCTTTCGAGTCACTAGCGGGGAGATCGAATGAGCAGTTCTTC.

This chain links TRBV18 with TRBJ2-7, with 7 nucleotides matching TRBD1. J lost 8 bases, V lost 3 bases, and 13 bases had no gene match. The germline V gene has CDR1 KGHSH and CDR2 LQKENI. This CDR3 spans 15 amino acids. The CDR3 DNA sequence: TGTGCCAGCTCACCGGCCGGGACAGACCTTACGCAGCAGTACTTC. Encoded protein: CASSPAGTDLTQQYF.

The chain combines TRBV5-1 with TRBJ2-7; perhaps TRBD2 as D (5 bases). The V end lost 0 bases, the J end lost 3 bases, and 19 bases lay between the germline ends. Germline lookup yields CDR1 SGHRS and CDR2 YFSETQ. CDR3 size: 17 residues. CDR3 bases: TGCGCCAGCAGCTTGGGCACGACCTACGGGGTTTACTACGAGCAGTACTTC. Translating gives CASSLGTTYGVYYEQYF.

The genes are TRBV6-1 and TRBJ2-7; 7 bases are shared with TRBD2. CDR1 is MNHNS, CDR2 SASEGT, per germline. The CDR3 runs to 13 residues. Losses at the gene ends were 2 bases for V and 4 bases for J; bases not matched to a gene: 2. The chain's CDR3 is CASSEQRGYEQYF. CDR3 DNA sequence: TGTGCCAGCAGTGAACAGCGGGGATACGAGCAGTACTTC.

The gene calls are TRBV23-1 and TRBJ1-5, with D perhaps matching TRBD1 (6 bases). TRBV23-1 is recorded as an ORF, its role being uncertain. The CDR3 runs to 16 residues. V lost 2 bases to trimming and J lost 4 bases, with 15 bases between them. This CDR3 reads CASSQLTGATNQPQHF. DNA of the CDR3: TGCGCCAGCAGTCAACTGACAGGAGCTACTAATCAGCCCCAGCATTTT.

This clone was counted only a few times. The chain joins TRBV27 to TRBJ2-7; TRBD1 aligns across 9 bases. CDR3 length: 14 amino acids. The J segment lost 3 bases and the V segment lost 2 bases, leaving 2 bases of the junction unmatched. The V gene's germline CDR1 is MNHEY and CDR2 SMNVEV (reference sequence). CDR3 residues: CASSLKGQGYEQYF. CDR3 coding DNA: TGTGCCAGCAGTTTAAAGGGACAGGGCTACGAGCAGTACTTC.

The CDR3 sequence is CASSLVVGGPYTGELFF. CDR3 DNA: TGTGCCAGCAGCTTGGTTGTGGGAGGTCCGTACACCGGGGAGCTGTTTTTT. The chain links TRBV5-8 to TRBJ2-2; TRBD2 might be the D (6 bases). CDR1 is SGHTS, CDR2 YDEGEE, per germline. This CDR3 spans 17 amino acids. Trimming removed 0 bases from V and 3 bases from J, with 15 bases in between. Complete variable domain (other parts from reference TRBV5-8 and TRBJ2-2): EAGVTQSPTHLIKTRGQQATLRCSPISGHTSVYWYQQALGLGLQFLLWYDEGEERNRGNFPPRFSGRQFPNYSSELNVNALELEDSALYLCASSLVVGGPYTGELFFGEGSRLTVL.

The chain couples TRBV7-9 to TRBJ2-2; 9 bases are a match to TRBD1. Germline V gene data show CDR1 as SEHNR and CDR2 as FQNEAQ (reference sequence). CDR3 length: 16 amino acids. Unmatched junction bases numbered 10, after V lost 6 bases and J lost 5 bases. The CDR3 bases are TGTGCCAGCAGAAGCAACCGGGACAGGGCTACCGGGGAGCTGTTTTTT. Translation gives CASRSNRDRATGELFF. The whole variable domain, filled in from reference TRBV7-9 and TRBJ2-2, reads DTGVSQNPRHKITKRGQNVTFRCDPISEHNRLYWYRQTLGQGPEFLTYFQNEAQLEKSRLLSDRFSAERPKGSFSTLEIQRTEQGDSAMYLCASRSNRDRATGELFFGEGSRLTVL.

This chain links TRBV2 with TRBJ1-3, with D unclear. Trimming removed 4 bases at V and 4 bases at J, with 11 bases between. This CDR3 comprises 14 residues. The germline CDR1 and CDR2 sequences are SNHLY and FYNNEI. CDR3 DNA: TGTGCCAGCAGTGTCGACGGCTTAGGAAACACCATATATTTT. It is translated as CASSVDGLGNTIYF.

This sequence joins TRBV5-4 and TRBJ2-7; D possibly matches TRBD1 or TRBD2 (5 bases each). The germline V gene has CDR1 SGHNT and CDR2 YYREEE (reference sequence). Trimming left V 4 bases short and J 6 bases short, with 20 bases between. This CDR3 is 15 amino acids long. The CDR3 protein is CASSPQDKGGLEQYF. The CDR3 coding sequence is TGTGCCAGCAGCCCCCAGGACAAAGGAGGCCTCGAGCAGTACTTC.

In this sample, this clone turned up once. The CDR3 coding sequence is TGTGCCAGCAGTGTAGGTCCTGAGCAGTTCTTC. It specifies CASSVGPEQFF. J is TRBJ2-1 and V is TRBV2; D is unclear. CDR3 length equals 11 residues. Germline V gene lookup returns CDR1 SNHLY and CDR2 FYNNEI. V was pared by 4 bases and J by 9 bases, with 7 bases between.

The chain is built from TRBV29-1 and TRBJ2-5; D gene unclear. Germline assignment: CDR1 SQVTM and CDR2 ANQGSEA. The CDR3 loop spans 13 amino acids. Trimming pared 4 bases from V and 4 bases from J, leaving 13 bases between. The CDR3 reads CSVAFGSLETQYF. The CDR3 nucleotides read TGCAGCGTTGCCTTTGGATCCCTAGAGACCCAGTACTTC.

This clone was picked up a small number of times. J is TRBJ2-7 and V is TRBV7-8; D is unclear. This CDR3 spans 12 amino acids. The V and J ends lost 4 bases and 4 bases respectively, with 8 bases between them. CDR1 is SGHVS and CDR2 is FQNEAQ in the germline V gene. The CDR3 loop is CASSSSFYEQYF. The DNA of the CDR3 is TGTGCCAGCAGCTCGTCGTTTTACGAGCAGTACTTC.

The V call is TRBV27, the J call TRBJ2-7, with TRBD2 as a possible D gene (6 bases). Per the germline V gene, CDR1 is MNHEY and CDR2 is SMNVEV (reference sequence). The CDR3 runs 14 residues. Trimming stripped 2 bases from V and 5 bases from J, with 13 bases between. The CDR3: CASSLRLGLHEQYF. For the CDR3, the DNA is TGTGCCAGCAGTTTAAGGCTGGGACTGCACGAGCAGTACTTC.

The V and J genes are TRBV5-1 and TRBJ2-3; D gene ambiguous. Trimming removed 4 bases at V and 2 bases at J, with 14 bases between. The CDR3 extends over 15 amino acids. Germline V lookup: CDR1 SGHRS, CDR2 YFSETQ. The CDR3 loop reads CASSDLGSYTDTQYF. The CDR3 DNA is TGCGCCAGCAGCGACTTAGGATCGTACACAGATACGCAGTATTTT.

This chain connects TRBV19 to TRBJ2-1, with a possible D match to TRBD2 (6 bases). Germline V gene data show CDR1 as LNHDA and CDR2 as SQIVND (reference sequence). This CDR3 spans 12 amino acids. V lost 3 bases to trimming and J lost 8 bases, with 8 bases between them. CDR3 bases: TGTGCCAGTAGTATTCGGGGGTATGAGCAGTTCTTC. Amino acids: CASSIRGYEQFF.

The chain has TRBV5-1 and TRBJ1-1; 7 positions match TRBD1. The J segment lost 1 base and the V segment lost 0 bases, leaving 3 bases of the junction unmatched. The CDR3 has 15 residues. The germline V gene has CDR1 SGHRS and CDR2 YFSETQ. The CDR3 nucleotides are TGCGCCAGCAGCTTGGGACAGGGAGCGAACACTGAAGCTTTCTTT. Protein sequence: CASSLGQGANTEAFF. Together with reference TRBV5-1 and TRBJ1-1, the CDR3 gives the full variable domain: KAGVTQTPRYLIKTRGQQVTLSCSPISGHRSVSWYQQTPGQGLQFLFEYFSETQRNKGNFPGRFSGRQFSNSRSEMNVSTLELGDSALYLCASSLGQGANTEAFFGQGTRLTVV.

This rearrangement joins TRBV18 to TRBJ2-2; 7 nucleotides line up with TRBD1. V dropped 1 base and J dropped 6; count of bases not matched to a gene: 5. The CDR3 length is 15 residues. Per germline, CDR1 KGHSH and CDR2 LQKENI. CDR3 amino acids: CASSPRRQGAGELFF. CDR3 bases: TGTGCCAGCTCACCACGTCGACAGGGCGCCGGGGAGCTGTTTTTT.

V usage is TRBV2 and J usage is TRBJ2-2; D perhaps matches TRBD2 (6 bases). This CDR3 spans 17 amino acids. From germline, CDR1 is SNHLY and CDR2 FYNNEI. Trimming removed 7 bases from V and 5 bases from J, with 23 bases in between. Written as DNA, the CDR3 is TGTGCCAGCACAGAAACCAAACAAGGGGCGGGGACCGGGGAGCTGTTTTTT. Its translation: CASTETKQGAGTGELFF.

The chain carries TRBV27 and TRBJ1-6, with a tentative D call TRBD1 (6 bases). CDR3 size: 17 residues. Trimming cost V 0 bases and J 0 bases, with 9 bases left between them. CDR1 MNHEY and CDR2 SMNVEV come from the germline V gene (reference sequence). The CDR3 loop is CASSLSTGSSYNSPLHF. The CDR3 DNA is TGTGCCAGCAGTTTATCAACAGGGAGCTCCTATAATTCACCCCTCCACTTT.

This clone is a singleton in its sample. The J gene is TRBJ1-2, the V gene TRBV18; D is ambiguous. V gave up 0 bases and J gave up 5 bases, with 13 bases separating them. The CDR3 loop spans 15 amino acids. Looked up from germline, CDR1 is KGHSH and CDR2 is LQKENI. The CDR3 sequence is CASSPPVGGAYGYTF. CDR3 nucleotides: TGTGCCAGCTCACCACCGGTTGGCGGCGCTTATGGCTACACCTTC.

V usage is TRBV4-2 and J usage is TRBJ1-2, with 10 bases aligning to TRBD1. Trimming cost V 0 bases and J 1 base; bases outside gene matches: 8. The CDR3 extends over 18 amino acids. Germline CDR1 and CDR2: LGHNA and YNFKEQ. The CDR3 nucleotides read TGTGCCAGCAGCCAAGAACCCCCGGGACAGGGGTTTAACTATGGCTACACCTTC. It yields the protein CASSQEPPGQGFNYGYTF.

The rearrangement joins TRBV6-5 to TRBJ1-6; D is uncertain. This CDR3 has 15 amino acids. Trimming took off 4 bases at V and 6 bases at J, with 13 bases between the two ends. Germline lookup yields CDR1 MNHEY and CDR2 SVGAGI. CDR3 loop: CASSWEGASNSPLHF. The DNA for the CDR3 is TGTGCCAGCAGTTGGGAAGGAGCGTCTAATTCACCCCTCCACTTT.

V gene TRBV5-1 combines with J gene TRBJ1-2, with 9 bases that match TRBD1. Germline values: CDR1 SGHRS, CDR2 YFSETQ. This CDR3 comprises 17 residues. V shed 5 bases, J shed 0 bases, and the junction held 11 bases outside the gene matches. The CDR3 region has the DNA TGCGCCAGCAGGCGGTCGGGACAGGGAGCTTCTAACTATGGCTACACCTTC. It translates to CASRRSGQGASNYGYTF.

The genes are TRBV7-9 and TRBJ2-3; possibly TRBD1 or TRBD2 for D (5 bases each). V was trimmed by 4 bases and J by 10 bases, leaving 18 bases between them. This CDR3 has 14 amino acids. The germline CDR1 and CDR2 sequences are SEHNR and FQNEAQ (reference sequence). CDR3 amino acids: CASSSGPNGGSQYF. The CDR3 DNA reads as TGTGCCAGCAGCTCCGGCCCTAATGGGGGTTCGCAGTATTTT.